The present entry profiles one T cell receptor beta chain with its context. Its antigen remains unknown. Germline values: CDR1 MNHEY, CDR2 SVGAGI. V shed 8 bases and J 7 bases; nucleotides not matched to a gene: 13. This CDR3 has 15 amino acids. The record originates from a study of T cell responses to AZD1222 COVID-19 vaccine. Study context: Pooling covered second doses at about 4 or about 12 weeks. Study findings and constraints: Donor demographics were predominantly white British with a female majority; clonal diversity may be underestimated. Samples come after the peak T cell response, not at day 14. Only a handful of AZD1222 recipients tested seropositive at baseline.

The method was immunoSEQ multiplex PCR; TCRdb's version includes in-frame clones alone and lacks a portion of them. This sample has 150,000 or so clones, with around 91% found just once. The chain couples TRBV6-5 to TRBJ2-5, with TRBD2 matching 10 bases. The clonotype originates from an adult in good health. Sample: peripheral blood, taken on day 0 of AZD1222 vaccination. CDR3: CASFLRTSGLVTQYF. The CDR3 DNA reads as TGTGCCAGCTTCCTCAGGACTAGCGGTCTTGTGACCCAGTACTTC.